Below, 6 T cell receptor beta chains from the same sample are listed, as sequenced in a study of blood T cells in healthy people across ages. Primers used in a second PCR of roughly 6 to 12 cycles were a sample-barcoded 5' primer and a J-beta primer mix. TCRdb passed the 5' RACE reads through MiXCR, listing each CDR3 protein once. There are 1.5 million to 2 million distinct CDR3 sequences in the sample; approximately 40% occur only once, and 23% lies in the top ten. Sequenced sample: blood. All receptors derive from a human donor in good health.

This clonotype was seen more than once but under ten times. This chain connects TRBV12-3 or TRBV12-4 to TRBJ2-1; no firm D call. The CDR3 runs 13 residues. The V and J ends lost 7 bases and 9 bases respectively, with 16 bases between them. The CDR3, as DNA: TGTGCCAGCACCATGATACGAGGCTCTGAGCAGTTCTTC. Protein: CASTMIRGSEQFF.

The CDR3 protein is CASSSQNARDRGYEQYF. CDR3 nucleotide sequence: TGTGCCAGCAGCTCCCAAAACGCCCGGGACAGGGGGTACGAGCAGTACTTC. The chain recombines TRBV7-6 with TRBJ2-7; 11 positions agree with TRBD1. Germline-derived CDR1 and CDR2 are SGHVS and FNYEAQ. This CDR3 has 17 residues. V dropped 4 bases and J dropped 4; count of bases not matched to a gene: 12.

Note on this clonotype: A read error may produce the germline difference seen at one junction end. The gene calls are TRBV6-5 and TRBJ2-6; D assignment may be TRBD1 or TRBD2 (6 bases each). This CDR3 has 15 amino acids. From germline, CDR1 is MNHEY and CDR2 SVGAGI. The CDR3 sequence is CASTKRGTGANVRTF. In nucleotides, the CDR3 is TGTGCCAGCACCAAGAGGGGGACTGGGGCCAACGTCCGGACTTTC.

The genes are TRBV20-1 and TRBJ1-5; unclear D gene. Germline lookup yields CDR1 DFQATT and CDR2 SNEGSKA (reference sequence). This CDR3 region has 13 residues. The V end was cut by 3 bases, the J end by 7 bases, with 13 bases between. The CDR3 DNA reads as TGCAGTGCTAGGCGTAAGGGTTGGCAGCCCCAGCATTTT. Its translation: CSARRKGWQPQHF.

J is TRBJ2-7 and V is TRBV12-3 or TRBV12-4; TRBD1 matches at 9 bases. J was trimmed by 8 bases and V by 5 bases; bases with no gene match: 13. The CDR3 is 15 residues long. Here the CDR3 reads CASSNDRGISYKQYF. CDR3 nucleotides: TGTGCCAGCAGTAATGACAGGGGGATTAGTTACAAGCAGTACTTC.

Comments on this clonotype: No conserved phenylalanine or tryptophan ends this CDR3, so it is likely a read error. This rearrangement joins TRBV7-9 to TRBJ2-1; the match to TRBD1 covers 8 bases. The CDR3 loop spans 16 amino acids. Trimming removed 5 bases from V and 10 bases from J; junction bases left unmatched: 16. From germline, CDR1 is SEHNR and CDR2 FQNEAQ (reference sequence). Written as DNA, the CDR3 is TGTGCCAGCAGCCCCCCTGACAGGGGCTTACGTGAGGAGCAGTTCGTC. This codes for CASSPPDRGLREEQFV.